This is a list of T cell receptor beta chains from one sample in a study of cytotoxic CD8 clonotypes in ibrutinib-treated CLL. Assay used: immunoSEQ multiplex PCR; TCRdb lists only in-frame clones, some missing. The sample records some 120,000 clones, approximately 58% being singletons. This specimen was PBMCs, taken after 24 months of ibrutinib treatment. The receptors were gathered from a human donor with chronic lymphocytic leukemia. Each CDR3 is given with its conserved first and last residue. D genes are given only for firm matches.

CDR3 protein: CASRGTGNEQYF
D gene: TRBD1
V gene: TRBV6-5

CDR3 protein: CASSMSLEGGIYGYTF
D gene: TRBD1
V gene: TRBV19

CDR3 protein: CASSSDTTYGYTF
D gene: .
V gene: TRBV10-1

CDR3 protein: CASSDYTGELFF
D gene: .
V gene: TRBV6-4

CDR3 protein: CASSLSLANTGELFF
D gene: .
V gene: TRBV7-9

CDR3 protein: CASSALQGSYGYTF
D gene: .
V gene: TRBV7-8

CDR3 protein: CASSQGAWGTSYNEQFF
D gene: .
V gene: TRBV4-1

CDR3 protein: CASSLYEQYF
D gene: .
V gene: TRBV7-9

CDR3 protein: CASSLVKTGSETQYF
D gene: TRBD1
V gene: TRBV7-6

CDR3 protein: CASSLRGGRQETQYF
D gene: .
V gene: TRBV7-2

CDR3 protein: CAWSTGGRDIQYF
D gene: TRBD1
V gene: TRBV30

CDR3 protein: CASSFRTSGGRETQYF
D gene: TRBD2
V gene: TRBV13

CDR3 protein: CASSDSIADTQYF
D gene: .
V gene: TRBV25-1

CDR3 protein: CASSHRDSYEKLFF
D gene: TRBD1
V gene: TRBV28

CDR3 protein: CASSKSLPGTEAFF
D gene: .
V gene: TRBV21-1

CDR3 protein: CASRGLVSYNEQFF
D gene: TRBD2
V gene: TRBV19

CDR3 protein: CASSPPSTEAFF
D gene: .
V gene: TRBV18

CDR3 protein: CASSFEQGWGEQFF
D gene: .
V gene: TRBV5-1

CDR3 protein: CASSLDPGNYGYTF
D gene: .
V gene: TRBV5-4

CDR3 protein: CASTLARYQETQYF
D gene: .
V gene: TRBV28

CDR3 protein: CASSAIPGLAGGETQYF
D gene: TRBD2
V gene: TRBV19

CDR3 protein: CASSDRGRSTDTQYF
D gene: .
V gene: TRBV10-2

CDR3 protein: CASSAQPPYEQYF
D gene: .
V gene: TRBV6-1

CDR3 protein: CASSLIGGETQETQYF
D gene: .
V gene: TRBV7-3

CDR3 protein: CASSVVPNTEAFF
D gene: .
V gene: TRBV9

CDR3 protein: CASSYSQGHPGMNTEAFF
D gene: .
V gene: TRBV6-7

CDR3 protein: CASSLPPREKLFF
D gene: .
V gene: TRBV28

CDR3 protein: CASSRTGTGGEQYF
D gene: .
V gene: TRBV19

CDR3 protein: CASSSQSEQFF
D gene: .
V gene: TRBV7-9

CDR3 protein: CASSLASGRGNQETQYF
D gene: .
V gene: TRBV5-1

CDR3 protein: CASSYSPLRTEAFF
D gene: .
V gene: TRBV6-6

CDR3 protein: CASSVTGYGEQFF
D gene: .
V gene: TRBV10-1

CDR3 protein: CASSLALAGGSSYNEQFF
D gene: TRBD2
V gene: TRBV5-4

CDR3 protein: CASSVPVEGDTQYF
D gene: .
V gene: TRBV9

CDR3 protein: CASSFGGSGYTF
D gene: .
V gene: TRBV11-3

CDR3 protein: CASSLGVGEKLFF
D gene: .
V gene: TRBV7-2

CDR3 protein: CASSEGQGRTNEKLFF
D gene: TRBD1
V gene: TRBV9

CDR3 protein: CASSLRGTGDEQYF
D gene: TRBD1
V gene: TRBV5-1

CDR3 protein: CASSLPGTQSLYGYTF
D gene: .
V gene: TRBV5-4

CDR3 protein: CAWDRDLNTEAFF
D gene: .
V gene: TRBV30

CDR3 protein: CASSLLAGAYEQYF
D gene: TRBD2
V gene: TRBV5-8

CDR3 protein: CASSNGLAGVEQYF
D gene: TRBD2
V gene: TRBV7-2

CDR3 protein: CASSLYRGLREQYF
D gene: TRBD1
V gene: TRBV28

CDR3 protein: CAWNQDYEQYF
D gene: .
V gene: TRBV30

CDR3 protein: CASRQRYNSPLHF
D gene: .
V gene: TRBV2

CDR3 protein: CASSQDQGAGEQYF
D gene: TRBD1
V gene: TRBV4-2

CDR3 protein: CASSSGHALSGEKLFF
D gene: .
V gene: TRBV27

CDR3 protein: CASSFDRGTEAFF
D gene: TRBD1
V gene: TRBV5-1

CDR3 protein: CASRAASEGPYEQYF
D gene: .
V gene: TRBV7-3

CDR3 protein: CASSNGGTYSGNTIYF
D gene: .
V gene: TRBV19

CDR3 protein: CASSPPAGYEQFF
D gene: .
V gene: TRBV11-3